This record covers a single T cell receptor beta chain. Its target is unknown. Through a sample-barcoded 5' primer and a J-beta primer mix, a second PCR was run for roughly 6 to 12 cycles. TCRdb ran MiXCR on the 5' RACE reads and lists one entry per CDR3 protein. This table has about 800,000 distinct CDR3 sequences, more than 45% appearing once. This CDR3 is 15 amino acids long. Germline CDR1 is DFQATT and CDR2 is SNEGSKA (reference sequence). V was shortened by 5 bases and J by 0 bases, with 15 bases between the two germline ends. The data originate from a study of blood T cells in healthy people across ages. Whole-study results and caveats: With donor CMV status unknown, expanded clonotype changes were possibly confounded. Diversity estimates from one million T cells were considered underestimates.

Donors gave about 10 milliliters of peripheral blood apiece. The V call is TRBV20-1, the J call TRBJ2-3; D remains ambiguous. What was sequenced was blood. The sequence was collected from a man aged 25 to 40 in good health. The CDR3 reads CSAQNLRLSTDTQYF. CDR3 coding DNA: TGCAGTGCTCAGAACTTGAGGCTGAGCACAGATACGCAGTATTTT.